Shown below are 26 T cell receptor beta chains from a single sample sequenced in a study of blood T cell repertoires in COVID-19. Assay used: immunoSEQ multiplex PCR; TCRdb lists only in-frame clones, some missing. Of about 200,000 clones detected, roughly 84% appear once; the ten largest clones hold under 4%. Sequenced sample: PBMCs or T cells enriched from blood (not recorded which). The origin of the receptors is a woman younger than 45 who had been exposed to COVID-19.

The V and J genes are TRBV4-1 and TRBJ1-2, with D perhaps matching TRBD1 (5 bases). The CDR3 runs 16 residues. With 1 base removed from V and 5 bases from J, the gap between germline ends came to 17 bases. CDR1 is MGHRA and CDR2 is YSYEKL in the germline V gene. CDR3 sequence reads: CASSQALVAGRYGYTF. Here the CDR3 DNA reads TGCGCCAGCAGCCAAGCATTAGTGGCAGGGCGGTATGGCTACACCTTC.

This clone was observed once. CDR3 DNA sequence: TGTGCCAGCTTGGACAGAAACTATGGCTACACCTTC. Its translation: CASLDRNYGYTF. The rearrangement links TRBV2 to TRBJ1-2, with D maybe TRBD1 (6 bases). CDR1 and CDR2 (germline): SNHLY, FYNNEI. V was clipped by 8 bases and J by 2 bases, with 9 bases between them. This CDR3 has 12 residues.

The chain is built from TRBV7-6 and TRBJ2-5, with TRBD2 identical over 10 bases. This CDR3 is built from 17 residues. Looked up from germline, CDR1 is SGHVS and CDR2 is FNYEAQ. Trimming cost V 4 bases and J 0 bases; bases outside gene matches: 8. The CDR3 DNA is TGTGCCAGCAGCTGGCCTCTAGCGGGGGCCCACCAAGAGACCCAGTACTTC. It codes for CASSWPLAGAHQETQYF.

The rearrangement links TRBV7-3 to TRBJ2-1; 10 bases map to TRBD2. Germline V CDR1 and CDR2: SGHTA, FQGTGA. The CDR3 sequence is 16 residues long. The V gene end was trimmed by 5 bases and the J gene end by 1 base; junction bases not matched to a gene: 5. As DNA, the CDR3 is TGTGCCAGCAGCGCGATAGCGGGGGGATCCTACAATGAGCAGTTCTTC. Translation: CASSAIAGGSYNEQFF.

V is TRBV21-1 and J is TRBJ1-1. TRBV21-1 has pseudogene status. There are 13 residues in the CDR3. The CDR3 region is CANISDSAGEAFF. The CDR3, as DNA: TGTGCCAACATCTCGGACTCTGCGGGTGAAGCTTTCTTT.

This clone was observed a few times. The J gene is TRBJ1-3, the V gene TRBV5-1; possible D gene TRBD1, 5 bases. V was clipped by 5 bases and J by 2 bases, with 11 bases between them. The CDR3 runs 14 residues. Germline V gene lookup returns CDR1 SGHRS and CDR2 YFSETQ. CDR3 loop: CASRFDSPGNTIYF. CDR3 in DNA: TGCGCCAGCAGATTTGACAGTCCTGGAAACACCATATATTTT. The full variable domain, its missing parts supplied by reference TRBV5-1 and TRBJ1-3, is KAGVTQTPRYLIKTRGQQVTLSCSPISGHRSVSWYQQTPGQGLQFLFEYFSETQRNKGNFPGRFSGRQFSNSRSEMNVSTLELGDSALYLCASRFDSPGNTIYFGEGSWLTVV.

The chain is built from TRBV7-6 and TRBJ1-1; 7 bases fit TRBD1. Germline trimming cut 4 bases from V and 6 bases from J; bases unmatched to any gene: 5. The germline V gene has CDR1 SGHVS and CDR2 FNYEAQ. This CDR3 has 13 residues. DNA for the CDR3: TGTGCCAGCAGCTCCGTCCAGGGGGCTGAAGCTTTCTTT. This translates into CASSSVQGAEAFF.

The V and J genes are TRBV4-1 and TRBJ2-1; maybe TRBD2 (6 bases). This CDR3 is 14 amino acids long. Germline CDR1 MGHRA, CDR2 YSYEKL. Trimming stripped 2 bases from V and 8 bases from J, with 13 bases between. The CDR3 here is CASSQYLGEDEQFF. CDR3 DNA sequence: TGCGCCAGCAGCCAATATTTGGGGGAGGATGAGCAGTTCTTC.

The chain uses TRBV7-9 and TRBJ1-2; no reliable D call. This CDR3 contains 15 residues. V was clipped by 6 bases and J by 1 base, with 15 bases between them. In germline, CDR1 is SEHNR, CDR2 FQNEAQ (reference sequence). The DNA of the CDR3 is TGTGCCAGCAGTTTTACCGCGGGTCATAACTATGGCTACACCTTC. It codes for CASSFTAGHNYGYTF. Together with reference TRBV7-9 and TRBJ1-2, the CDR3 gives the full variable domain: DTGVSQNPRHKITKRGQNVTFRCDPISEHNRLYWYRQTLGQGPEFLTYFQNEAQLEKSRLLSDRFSAERPKGSFSTLEIQRTEQGDSAMYLCASSFTAGHNYGYTFGSGTRLTVV.

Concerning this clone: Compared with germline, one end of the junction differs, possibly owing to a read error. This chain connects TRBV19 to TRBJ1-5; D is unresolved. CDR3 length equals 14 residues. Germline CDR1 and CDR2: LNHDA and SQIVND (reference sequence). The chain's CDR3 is CASSIDAGNQPQHF. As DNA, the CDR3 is TGTGCCAGTAGTATAGATGCAGGCAACCAGCCCCAGCATTTT.

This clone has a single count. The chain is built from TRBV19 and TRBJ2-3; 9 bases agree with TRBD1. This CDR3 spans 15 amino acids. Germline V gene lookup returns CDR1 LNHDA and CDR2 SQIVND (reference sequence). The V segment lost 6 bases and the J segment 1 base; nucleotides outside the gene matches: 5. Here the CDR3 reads CASRSRTGGTDTQYF. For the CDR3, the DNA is TGTGCCAGTAGGTCACGGACAGGGGGCACAGATACGCAGTATTTT.

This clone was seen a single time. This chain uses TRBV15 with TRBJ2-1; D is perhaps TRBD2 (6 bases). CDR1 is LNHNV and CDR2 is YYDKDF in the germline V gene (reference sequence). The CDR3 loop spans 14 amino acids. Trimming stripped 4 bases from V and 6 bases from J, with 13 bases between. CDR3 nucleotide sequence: TGTGCCACCAGCATAGGTGGACTACGCAATGAGCAGTTCTTC. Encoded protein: CATSIGGLRNEQFF.

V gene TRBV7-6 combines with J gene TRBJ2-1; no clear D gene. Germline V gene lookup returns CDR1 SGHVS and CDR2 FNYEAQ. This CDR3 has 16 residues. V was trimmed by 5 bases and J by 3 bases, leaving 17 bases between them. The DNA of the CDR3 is TGTGCCAGCAGCGAAGAGTTTCAAGACATCTACAATGAGCAGTTCTTC. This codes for CASSEEFQDIYNEQFF.

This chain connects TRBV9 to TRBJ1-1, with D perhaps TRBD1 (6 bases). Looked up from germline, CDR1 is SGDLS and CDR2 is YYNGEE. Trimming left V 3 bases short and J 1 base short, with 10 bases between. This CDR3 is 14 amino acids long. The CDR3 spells CASSAYRENTEAFF. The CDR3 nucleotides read TGTGCCAGCAGCGCCTACAGGGAGAACACTGAAGCTTTCTTT.

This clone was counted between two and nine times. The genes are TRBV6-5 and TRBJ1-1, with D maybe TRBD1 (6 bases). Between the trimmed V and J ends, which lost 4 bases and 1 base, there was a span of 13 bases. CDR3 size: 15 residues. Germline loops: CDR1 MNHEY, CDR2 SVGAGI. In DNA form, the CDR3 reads TGTGCCAGCAGTTCCAACTACAGGGAGAACACTGAAGCTTTCTTT. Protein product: CASSSNYRENTEAFF.

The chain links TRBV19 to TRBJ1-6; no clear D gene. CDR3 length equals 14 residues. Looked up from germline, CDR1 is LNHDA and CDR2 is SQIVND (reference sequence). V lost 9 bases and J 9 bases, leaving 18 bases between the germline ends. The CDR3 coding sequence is TGTGCCAGCACCTTCAACAGTTCGAGTTCACCCCTCCACTTT. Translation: CASTFNSSSSPLHF.

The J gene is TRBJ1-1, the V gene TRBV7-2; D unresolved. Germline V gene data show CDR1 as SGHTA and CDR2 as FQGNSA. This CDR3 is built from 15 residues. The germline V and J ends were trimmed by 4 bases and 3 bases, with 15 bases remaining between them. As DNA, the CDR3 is TGTGCCAGCAGCTACTGGACCCTGGGAGACACTGAAGCTTTCTTT. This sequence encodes CASSYWTLGDTEAFF.

The CDR3 nucleotides read TGTGCCAGCTCACGTGGGACAGGAGAAAACACTGAAGCTTTCTTT. Amino acid sequence: CASSRGTGENTEAFF. This chain connects TRBV18 to TRBJ1-1, with 8 bases matching TRBD1. This CDR3 has 15 amino acids. V dropped 4 bases and J dropped 2; count of bases not matched to a gene: 6. Germline CDR1 reads KGHSH; CDR2 reads LQKENI.

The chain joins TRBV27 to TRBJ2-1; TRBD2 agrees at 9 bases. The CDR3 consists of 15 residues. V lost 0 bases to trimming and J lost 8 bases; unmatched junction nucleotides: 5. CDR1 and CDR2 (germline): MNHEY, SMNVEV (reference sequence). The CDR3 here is CASSLSGGGADEQFF. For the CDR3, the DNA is TGTGCCAGCAGTTTATCGGGCGGGGGGGCCGATGAGCAGTTCTTC.

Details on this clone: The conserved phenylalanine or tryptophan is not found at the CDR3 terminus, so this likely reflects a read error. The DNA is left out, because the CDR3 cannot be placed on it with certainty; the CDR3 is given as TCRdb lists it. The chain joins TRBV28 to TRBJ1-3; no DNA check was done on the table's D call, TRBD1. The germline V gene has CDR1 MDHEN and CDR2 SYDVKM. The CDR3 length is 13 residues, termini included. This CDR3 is CASSSQTGIPTLS.

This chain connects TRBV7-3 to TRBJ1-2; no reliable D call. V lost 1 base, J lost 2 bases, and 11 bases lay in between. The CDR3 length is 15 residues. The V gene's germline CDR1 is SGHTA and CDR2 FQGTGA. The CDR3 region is CASSLMGGGNYGYTF. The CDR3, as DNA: TGTGCCAGCAGCTTAATGGGCGGCGGGAACTATGGCTACACCTTC.

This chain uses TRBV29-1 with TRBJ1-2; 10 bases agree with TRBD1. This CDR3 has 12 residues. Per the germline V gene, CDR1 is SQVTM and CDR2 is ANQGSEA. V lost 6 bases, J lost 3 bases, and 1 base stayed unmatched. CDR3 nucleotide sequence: TGCAGCGTCGGACAGGGGGACTATGGCTACACCTTC. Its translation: CSVGQGDYGYTF. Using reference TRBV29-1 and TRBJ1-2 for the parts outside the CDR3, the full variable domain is SAVISQKPSRDICQRGTSLTIQCQVDSQVTMMFWYRQQPGQSLTLIATANQGSEATYESGFVIDKFPISRPNLTFSTLTVSNMSPEDSSIYLCSVGQGDYGYTFGSGTRLTVV.

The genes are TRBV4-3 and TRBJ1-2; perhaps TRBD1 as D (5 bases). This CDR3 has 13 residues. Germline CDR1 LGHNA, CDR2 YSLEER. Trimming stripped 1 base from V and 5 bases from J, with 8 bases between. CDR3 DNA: TGCGCCAGCAGCCAAGGTGGGGCTTATGGCTACACCTTC. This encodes CASSQGGAYGYTF.

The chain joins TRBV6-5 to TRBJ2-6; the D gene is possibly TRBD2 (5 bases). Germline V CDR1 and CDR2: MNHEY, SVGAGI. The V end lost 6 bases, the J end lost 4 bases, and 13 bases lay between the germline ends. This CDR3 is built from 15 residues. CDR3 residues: CASSLGGSGANVLTF. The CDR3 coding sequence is TGTGCCAGCAGCCTCGGCGGGTCCGGGGCCAACGTCCTGACTTTC.

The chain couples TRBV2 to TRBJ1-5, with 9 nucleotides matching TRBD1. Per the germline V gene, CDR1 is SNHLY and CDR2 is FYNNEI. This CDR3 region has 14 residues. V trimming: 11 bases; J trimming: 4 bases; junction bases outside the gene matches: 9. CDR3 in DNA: TGTGCCTCCCAACCGGACAGGGGAAATCAGCCCCAGCATTTT. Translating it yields CASQPDRGNQPQHF.

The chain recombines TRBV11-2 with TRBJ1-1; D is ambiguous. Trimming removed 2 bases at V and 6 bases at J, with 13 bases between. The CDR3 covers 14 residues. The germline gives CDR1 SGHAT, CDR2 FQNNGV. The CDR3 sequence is CASSLSPGVAEAFF. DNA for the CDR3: TGTGCCAGCAGCTTATCACCGGGAGTCGCTGAAGCTTTCTTT.